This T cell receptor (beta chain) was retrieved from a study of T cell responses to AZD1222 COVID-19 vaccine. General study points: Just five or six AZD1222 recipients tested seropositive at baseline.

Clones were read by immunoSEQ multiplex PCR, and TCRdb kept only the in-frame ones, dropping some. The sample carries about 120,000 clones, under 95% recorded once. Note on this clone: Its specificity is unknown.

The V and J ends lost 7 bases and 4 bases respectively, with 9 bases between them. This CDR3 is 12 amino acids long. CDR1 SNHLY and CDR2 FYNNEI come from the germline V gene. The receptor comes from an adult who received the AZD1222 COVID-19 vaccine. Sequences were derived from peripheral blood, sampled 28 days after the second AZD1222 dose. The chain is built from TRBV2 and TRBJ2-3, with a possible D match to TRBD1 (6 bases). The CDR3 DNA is TGTGCCAGCAATGAGGGGGCAGATACGCAGTATTTT. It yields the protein CASNEGADTQYF.